Only a few counts were recorded for the clone carrying this T cell receptor (beta chain). No antigen is known for it. Primers: 60 Vbeta forward and 13 Jbeta reverse. The data were produced by immunoSEQ multiplex PCR, yet TCRdb's version contains in-frame clones alone and is incomplete. The table lists about 120,000 clones, 74% of them singletons. This entry is derived from a study of cytomegalovirus exposure and HLA in healthy donors. CDR3 length: 15 amino acids. Germline lookup yields CDR1 SGHNT and CDR2 YYREEE (reference sequence). J lost 3 bases, V lost 6 bases, and 6 bases had no gene match. Broader study findings: TCR beta V- and J-gene trimming, according to a later analysis, was linked to a missense DCLRE1C variant.

Sequenced input: PBMCs. The rearrangement joins TRBV5-4 to TRBJ2-5, with 12 bases aligning to TRBD2. The receptor was isolated from a human donor in good health. The CDR3, as DNA: TGTGCCAGCAACCTTGGACTAGCGGGAAAAGAGACCCAGTACTTC. Translating gives CASNLGLAGKETQYF.